Below, 30 T cell receptor beta chains from the same sample are listed, as sequenced in a study of neoadjuvant anti-PD-1 for oral cavity cancer (TCRdb year 2021). Receptor libraries were prepared by the immunoSEQ multiplex PCR assay. The table comes from immuneACCESS by way of TCRdb, which keeps in-frame sequences with V and J called. Part of the clones is missing from these tables; in studies checked, under half for an unresolved V gene and the rest for unknown reasons. This sample gives about 61,000 clones in total; around 80% of them show up just once. Clones ranked in the top ten supply approximately 2.8% of the sample. The time point label corresponds to: before neoadjuvant nivolumab. The material sequenced was PBMCs, taken before nivolumab (anti-PD-1) treatment. The receptors derive from a person aged 40 to 85 with oral cavity squamous cell carcinoma.

This clone was detected only once. The rearrangement joins TRBV7-8 to TRBJ2-1; no clear D. Germline V gene sequence: CDR1 SGHVS, CDR2 FQNEAQ. The CDR3 extends over 14 amino acids. Trimming removed 0 bases from V and 9 bases from J, with 12 bases in between. The CDR3 coding sequence is TGTGCCAGCAGCTTAGCCCGGATCTCACTTGAGCAGTTCTTC. Protein product: CASSLARISLEQFF.

The chain combines TRBV30 with TRBJ2-7; no firm D call. V dropped 3 bases and J dropped 9 bases, with 12 bases sitting between them. In germline, CDR1 is GTSNPN, CDR2 SVGIG (reference sequence). CDR3 length equals 11 residues. The CDR3: CAWRTSSVQYF. In nucleotides, the CDR3 is TGTGCCTGGAGAACAAGCTCGGTGCAGTACTTC.

The chain carries TRBV18 and TRBJ1-1; D is ambiguous. CDR3 length: 14 residues. V lost 3 bases, J lost 1 base, and 9 bases lay in between. Germline assignment: CDR1 KGHSH and CDR2 LQKENI. In DNA form, the CDR3 reads TGTGCCAGCTCACCGCGGCAGAAGAACACTGAAGCTTTCTTT. Residues: CASSPRQKNTEAFF.

The chain carries TRBV5-8 and TRBJ2-1, with 12 bases identical to TRBD1. Germline-derived CDR1 and CDR2 are SGHTS and YDEGEE. The CDR3 sequence is 18 residues long. The ends lost 0 bases at V and 7 bases at J; junction bases unmatched: 11. CDR3 bases: TGTGCCAGCAGCTTGGAGGGGACAGGGGGCGGCTTTGGGAATGAGCAGTTCTTC. Protein sequence: CASSLEGTGGGFGNEQFF. Using reference TRBV5-8 and TRBJ2-1 for the parts outside the CDR3, the full variable domain is EAGVTQSPTHLIKTRGQQATLRCSPISGHTSVYWYQQALGLGLQFLLWYDEGEERNRGNFPPRFSGRQFPNYSSELNVNALELEDSALYLCASSLEGTGGGFGNEQFFGPGTRLTVL.

This clone occurred once. This sequence joins TRBV5-8 and TRBJ2-7; no clear D gene. Trimming stripped 4 bases from V and 4 bases from J, with 15 bases between. CDR1 is SGHTS and CDR2 is YDEGEE in the germline V gene. The CDR3 totals 14 residues. The CDR3 sequence is CASSPLDGGYEQYF. The CDR3 DNA is TGTGCCAGCAGCCCCCTGGACGGTGGGTACGAGCAGTACTTC.

The chain joins TRBV6-5 to TRBJ2-1; D gene ambiguous. Germline lookup yields CDR1 MNHEY and CDR2 SVGAGI. This CDR3 is 15 amino acids long. V gave up 6 bases and J gave up 0 bases, with 12 bases separating them. The CDR3 nucleotides read TGTGCCAGCAGCCCGACTTGGAGCTCCTACAATGAGCAGTTCTTC. Amino acids: CASSPTWSSYNEQFF.

V is TRBV18 and J is TRBJ2-2, with 8 bases lining up with TRBD1. Losses at the gene ends were 4 bases for V and 6 bases for J; bases not matched to a gene: 1. The CDR3 is 13 amino acids. CDR1 is KGHSH, CDR2 LQKENI, per germline. The CDR3, as DNA: TGTGCCAGCTCACAACAGGGGGCCGGGGAGCTGTTTTTT. Residues: CASSQQGAGELFF. The variable domain in full, with the rest retrieved from reference TRBV18 and TRBJ2-2, is NAGVMQNPRHLVRRRGQEARLRCSPMKGHSHVYWYRQLPEEGLKFMVYLQKENIIDESGMPKERFSAEFPKEGPSILRIQQVVRGDSAAYFCASSQQGAGELFFGEGSRLTVL.

The chain joins TRBV6-1 to TRBJ1-3; no clear D. The germline CDR1 and CDR2 sequences are MNHNS and SASEGT. The CDR3 is made up of 15 amino acids. Trimming cost V 8 bases and J 2 bases, with 16 bases left between them. This chain's CDR3 is CASGGGSGAGNTIYF. DNA of the CDR3: TGTGCCAGCGGCGGAGGGAGTGGTGCTGGAAACACCATATATTTT.

This chain links TRBV16 with TRBJ1-5, with D hard to call. This CDR3 has 11 residues. V shed 2 bases and J shed 14 bases, with 10 bases lying between them. Germline CDR1 is KGHSY and CDR2 is FQNENV. CDR3 bases: TGTGCCAGCAGCCAAACCAACCTTAAGCATTTT. It is translated as CASSQTNLKHF.

The rearrangement links TRBV5-1 to TRBJ2-1; TRBD1 aligns across 9 bases. Germline-derived CDR1 and CDR2 are SGHRS and YFSETQ. The CDR3 runs to 16 residues. V gave up 5 bases and J gave up 4 bases; unmatched junction bases: 10. CDR3 amino acids: CASRTGGTRGYNEQFF. The CDR3 DNA reads as TGCGCCAGCAGGACAGGGGGTACTAGGGGGTACAATGAGCAGTTCTTC.

This clone occurred once. The chain carries TRBV19 and TRBJ2-3, with TRBD2 matching over 7 bases. The junction had 1 base not matched to a gene; V was cut back by 8 bases and J by 2 bases. CDR3 length: 12 residues. The germline V gene has CDR1 LNHDA and CDR2 SQIVND (reference sequence). The CDR3 reads CASRDYTDTQYF. The CDR3 DNA reads TGTGCCAGTCGGGACTACACAGATACGCAGTATTTT.

This clone showed up just a few times. The chain links TRBV7-2 to TRBJ2-3, with unresolved D. V was shortened by 4 bases and J by 6 bases, with 8 bases between the two germline ends. The germline V gene has CDR1 SGHTA and CDR2 FQGNSA. The CDR3 sequence is 12 residues long. CDR3 nucleotides: TGTGCCAGCAGCTCTTCCCTGGATACGCAGTATTTT. Translating it yields CASSSSLDTQYF.

DNA for the CDR3: TGTGCCAGCAGCTGGCCGGGACAGACGAGCTATGGCTACACCTTC. This codes for CASSWPGQTSYGYTF. The chain joins TRBV5-6 to TRBJ1-2; 7 bases are shared with TRBD1. The CDR3 length is 15 residues. V dropped 3 bases and J dropped 4; count of bases not matched to a gene: 9. Germline loops: CDR1 SGHDT, CDR2 YYEEEE.

The V call is TRBV10-1, the J call TRBJ1-2, with D uncertain. Trimming removed 0 bases at V and 4 bases at J, with 6 bases between. Germline V lookup: CDR1 WNHNN, CDR2 SYGVQD (reference sequence). The CDR3 consists of 13 residues. The CDR3 DNA sequence: TGCGCCAGCAGTGAGTCTAGGAGCTATGGCTACACCTTC. This codes for CASSESRSYGYTF.

The rearrangement joins TRBV5-1 to TRBJ1-1, with D hard to call. Germline V gene data show CDR1 as SGHRS and CDR2 as YFSETQ. The CDR3 is made up of 15 amino acids. V shed 0 bases and J shed 3 bases, with 12 bases lying between them. The CDR3 loop is CASSLATAYDTEAFF. Written as DNA, the CDR3 is TGCGCCAGCAGCTTGGCAACGGCGTATGACACTGAAGCTTTCTTT.

This clone was observed a handful of times. CDR3 sequence reads: CASSERGGTGVSELFF. CDR3 in DNA: TGTGCCAGCAGTGAAAGGGGAGGGACAGGGGTTTCGGAACTGTTTTTT. The rearrangement joins TRBV2 to TRBJ1-4; TRBD1 agrees at 10 bases. Germline lookup yields CDR1 SNHLY and CDR2 FYNNEI. This CDR3 contains 16 residues. J was trimmed by 12 bases and V by 2 bases; bases with no gene match: 12.

This clone was counted only a few times. The gene calls are TRBV18 and TRBJ1-5; TRBD1 agrees at 9 bases. This CDR3 is built from 16 residues. V lost 3 bases to trimming and J lost 1 base; unmatched junction nucleotides: 4. Germline V gene sequence: CDR1 KGHSH, CDR2 LQKENI. Here the CDR3 DNA reads TGTGCCAGCTCACCTCGGGACAGGGTGAGCAATCAGCCCCAGCATTTT. Translating it yields CASSPRDRVSNQPQHF.

The chain has TRBV5-6 and TRBJ2-6; possibly TRBD2 for D (6 bases). Trimming left V 4 bases short and J 2 bases short, with 10 bases between. Germline V gene sequence: CDR1 SGHDT, CDR2 YYEEEE. The CDR3 extends over 15 amino acids. CDR3 coding DNA: TGTGCCAGCAGCCTGGCGGGGCCTGGGGCCAACGTCCTGACTTTC. It codes for CASSLAGPGANVLTF. Variable domain in full (rest from reference TRBV5-6 and TRBJ2-6): DAGVTQSPTHLIKTRGQQVTLRCSPKSGHDTVSWYQQALGQGPQFIFQYYEEEERQRGNFPDRFSGHQFPNYSSELNVNALLLGDSALYLCASSLAGPGANVLTFGAGSRLTVL.

The genes are TRBV19 and TRBJ2-2, with 14 bases lining up with TRBD2. Germline-derived CDR1 and CDR2 are LNHDA and SQIVND (reference sequence). Trimming removed 8 bases from V and 7 bases from J; junction bases left unmatched: 12. The CDR3 is 17 residues long. DNA for the CDR3: TGTGCCAGTGACTGGGGGACTAGCGGGAGCCTGGGCGGGGAGCTGTTTTTT. Protein sequence: CASDWGTSGSLGGELFF.

This clone appeared a single time. The chain links TRBV27 to TRBJ1-5; D uncertain. Trimming cost V 8 bases and J 7 bases, with 12 bases left between them. CDR1 and CDR2 from the germline V gene are MNHEY and SMNVEV (reference sequence). This CDR3 contains 12 residues. The CDR3 coding sequence is TGTGCCAGCCTCTCCCGAGGCCAGCCCCAGCATTTT. It specifies CASLSRGQPQHF.

The rearrangement uses TRBV7-8 and TRBJ2-3, with D possibly matching TRBD2 (5 bases). This CDR3 region has 16 residues. V was pared by 2 bases and J by 0 bases, with 12 bases between. Germline V CDR1 and CDR2: SGHVS, FQNEAQ. This CDR3 reads CASSLRRGESTDTQYF. The CDR3 coding sequence is TGTGCCAGCAGCTTACGACGGGGAGAGAGCACAGATACGCAGTATTTT.

The chain joins TRBV13 to TRBJ2-3, with 13 bases lining up with TRBD2. The V and J ends lost 5 bases and 3 bases, in that order; junction bases with no gene match: 5. Per the germline V gene, CDR1 is PRHDT and CDR2 is FYEKMQ (reference sequence). The CDR3 loop spans 16 amino acids. The CDR3 loop is CASSTGLAGTTDTQYF. CDR3 coding DNA: TGTGCCAGCAGCACGGGACTAGCGGGAACAACAGATACGCAGTATTTT.

This chain connects TRBV5-1 to TRBJ1-4; perhaps TRBD1 as D (5 bases). The CDR3 spans 18 residues. With 0 bases removed from V and 4 bases from J, the gap between germline ends came to 19 bases. CDR1 is SGHRS and CDR2 is YFSETQ in the germline V gene. CDR3 sequence reads: CASSLARDGKGLNEKLFF. DNA for the CDR3: TGCGCCAGCAGCTTGGCGAGGGACGGTAAAGGGCTTAATGAAAAACTGTTTTTT.

This clone occurred once. The chain has TRBV15 and TRBJ2-5; weak D call: TRBD2 (5 bases). Germline V gene lookup returns CDR1 LNHNV and CDR2 YYDKDF (reference sequence). The V end was cut by 5 bases, the J end by 5 bases, with 15 bases between. The CDR3 extends over 14 amino acids. The CDR3 DNA reads TGTGCCACCAGCCAGACCGACCCGGGGGAGACCCAGTACTTC. Translated, it gives CATSQTDPGETQYF.

The rearrangement links TRBV7-2 to TRBJ1-5; 11 nucleotides line up with TRBD1. Unmatched junction bases numbered 5, after V lost 6 bases and J lost 4 bases. CDR1 and CDR2 (germline): SGHTA, FQGNSA. The CDR3 runs 15 residues. Written as DNA, the CDR3 is TGTGCCAGCAGTCCCGGGACAGGGGGTAATCAGCCCCAGCATTTT. Its protein is CASSPGTGGNQPQHF.

V and J are TRBV21-1 and TRBJ2-5; the table assigns TRBD1, which was not confirmed against the DNA. TRBV21-1 is assigned pseudogene status. The CDR3 totals 15 residues. Here the CDR3 reads CASSARDRVRETQYF. The CDR3 DNA reads as TGTGCCAGCAGCGCCCGGGACAGGGTTAGGGAGACCCAGTACTTC.

This clone was detected only a few times. J is TRBJ1-2 and V is TRBV7-3; D might be TRBD1 (5 bases). The CDR3 runs to 13 residues. Trimming cost V 2 bases and J 8 bases, with 12 bases left between them. Germline V gene sequence: CDR1 SGHTA, CDR2 FQGTGA. CDR3 in DNA: TGTGCCAGCAGCTTAGCGGGGCCGAGAGGCTACACCTTC. Encoded protein: CASSLAGPRGYTF.

The chain is built from TRBV5-6 and TRBJ1-3, with D unresolved. The germline gives CDR1 SGHDT, CDR2 YYEEEE. V lost 4 bases, J lost 4 bases, and 15 bases lay in between. CDR3 length: 15 residues. The CDR3 protein is CASSPRGPGGNTIYF. CDR3 nucleotides: TGTGCCAGCAGCCCTCGTGGACCGGGGGGAAACACCATATATTTT.

The rearrangement joins TRBV29-1 to TRBJ1-2, with D perhaps matching TRBD1 (5 bases). Trimming left V 4 bases short and J 4 bases short, with 10 bases between. Germline assignment: CDR1 SQVTM and CDR2 ANQGSEA. The CDR3 spans 12 residues. CDR3 region: CSVGDGIYGYTF. CDR3 sequence (DNA): TGCAGCGTTGGGGACGGGATCTATGGCTACACCTTC.

The CDR3 protein is CASSEGTALSNYGYTF. CDR3 nucleotide sequence: TGTGCCAGCAGTGAAGGAACAGCATTAAGTAACTATGGCTACACCTTC. The chain uses TRBV25-1 and TRBJ1-2; D is undetermined. Germline-derived CDR1 and CDR2 are MGHDK and SYGVNS. CDR3 length: 16 residues. Trimming cost V 2 bases and J 1 base, with 14 bases left between them.